This is a list of T cell receptor beta chains from one sample in a study of tumor-infiltrating lymphocytes in glioblastoma multiforme. TCRdb called the multiplex PCR reads again in MiXCR, with one record for every CDR3 protein. The sample shows tens of thousands of distinct CDR3 sequences, roughly two thirds of them seen only once. Sequencing used brain tumor tissue. The receptor set was obtained from a male donor with glioblastoma. Each CDR3 is given without its conserved first and last residue. Each record gives: V gene, CDR3 length, CDR3 protein.

>TRBV12-3/TRBV12-4|10
ASSSLLTEQF
>TRBV20-1|11
SALIPWTGELF
>TRBV20-1|13
SVRRDSTPTDTRY
>TRBV7-9|10
ASLSRAGGQY
>TRBV6-5|10
ASMARQETQY
>TRBV5-5|13
ASSRGSTGADTQY
>TRBV24-1|13
ATSGTHSGANVLT
>TRBV6-5|12
ASRSQGKNTEAF
>TRBV6-1|13
ASSERAGGNNERF
>TRBV5-1|14
ASRTGLASSTDTQY
>TRBV6-5|16
AISSAGLARSGANVLI
>TRBV5-4|11
AISLVGDYEQY
>TRBV18|14
ASSPFVQGATDTQY
>TRBV11-3|12
ATPIGDSAYEQY
>TRBV11-1|12
ASSLLGNTGVLP
>TRBV11-2|16
ASSSRSEGGGPEETQY
>TRBV29-1|11
SVEVGRDRGFT
>TRBV28|17
ASRFGMGQGQGEHQPQH
>TRBV4-2|16
ASSRTRWDRATNEKLF
>TRBV5-1|13
ASVRLDRVLEEQY
>TRBV20-1|14
SARGRADTSTDTQY
>TRBV7-9|10
ASSGGDWEPL
>TRBV4-1|15
ASSQPVAGGLGDTQY
>TRBV14|16
ASSHPGLAGALYNEQF
>TRBV5-4|14
ASSLGMQSNTGELF
>TRBV12-3/TRBV12-4|13
ASTVVGLEEETQY
>TRBV10-1|11
ASNDRQGRHQH
>TRBV29-1|10
NGEGAPGELF
>TRBV18|13
ASSPPSGVRTEAF
>TRBV10-3|14
AISVRDGLAVDTQY
>TRBV7-2|11
ASSAHVGNTIY
>TRBV20-1|13
SASEGRAGTGELF
>TRBV7-9|12
ASSLRRERSEAF
>TRBV29-1|10
NVEARNYGYT
>TRBV24-1|15
ATSDPADGGPSHGYT
>TRBV5-1|15
ASSSEGGTDMNTEAF
>TRBV29-1|13
SVGVLASANYEQY